This T cell receptor (beta chain) was recovered during a study of T cells expressing NK-cell markers. On the study more broadly: One of eight sequenced donors was HCMV-seronegative; the other seven were seropositive. Regarding the study as a whole: Several donors likewise had their CD3+CD56-NKG2C+ fraction led by these clonotypes. In a group of several donors, dominant NKG2C+ clonotypes represented about 1.0-7.5% of CD8+ T cells.

As regards this clonotype: The antigen is undetermined.

Germline loops: CDR1 SGHVS, CDR2 FQNEAQ. The CDR3 contains 16 residues. UMI-tagged 5'RACE template switching yielded the TCR beta cDNA. TCRdb re-analyzed the 5' RACE reads; it lists each CDR3 protein once, without DNA. In all, the sample yields some 440,000 distinct CDR3 sequences. The receptor's source is a woman between 45 and 65 years old in good health. The chain couples TRBV7-8 to TRBJ2-1; TCRdb reports TRBD1, a call that lacks DNA to check it against. Source material: blood T cells: a sorted CD56 or NKG2C T cell subset, CD4+ or CD8+ T cells, or bulk PBMC T cells (not recorded which). The CDR3 protein is CASSPPSRSSYNEQFF.